The text below deals with one T cell receptor beta chain. Antigen specificity is unknown. The sample comes from a study of blood T cells in healthy people across ages. As for the study in general: Researchers report that template switching captured about one barcoded beta molecule per two T cells. Whole-study results and caveats: Because sorting was not performed, PBMCs prevented conclusive naive versus antigen-experienced comparison. Underestimates were what the diversity estimates from one million T cells were considered to be.

For the second PCR, which ran for about 6 to 11 cycles, a sample-barcoded 5' primer and a J-beta primer mix were used. Researchers report that a template-switch adaptor with 12 random nucleotides tagged each cDNA molecule. TCRdb independently ran MiXCR on the 5' RACE reads; one entry per CDR3 protein. Of approximately 600,000 distinct CDR3 sequences listed, 58% are singletons. This CDR3 is built from 12 residues. Between the trimmed V and J ends, which lost 6 bases and 11 bases, there was a span of 16 bases. The TCR sequence derives from a man between 60 and 75 years old in good health. The V and J genes are TRBV12-3 or TRBV12-4 and TRBJ2-5; D is undetermined. The source material was blood. The CDR3 loop is CASSFESNEQYF. In DNA, the CDR3 is TGTGCCAGCAGCTTCGAATCCAATGAGCAGTACTTC.